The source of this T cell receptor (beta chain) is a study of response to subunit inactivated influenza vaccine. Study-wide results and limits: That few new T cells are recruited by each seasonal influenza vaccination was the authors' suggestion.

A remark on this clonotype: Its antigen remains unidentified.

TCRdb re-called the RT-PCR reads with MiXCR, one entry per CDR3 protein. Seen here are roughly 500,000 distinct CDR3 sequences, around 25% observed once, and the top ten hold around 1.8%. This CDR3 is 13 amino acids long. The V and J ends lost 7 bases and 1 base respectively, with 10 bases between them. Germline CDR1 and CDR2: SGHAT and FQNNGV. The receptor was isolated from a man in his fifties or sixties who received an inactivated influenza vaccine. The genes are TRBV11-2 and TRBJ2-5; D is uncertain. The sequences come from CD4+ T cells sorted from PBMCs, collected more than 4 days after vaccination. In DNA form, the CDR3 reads TGTGCCAGCACCGCCCACCTCCAAGAGACCCAGTACTTC. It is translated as CASTAHLQETQYF.